The 26 T cell receptor beta chains below were found in one sample sequenced in a study of shared clonotypes between healthy human individuals. TCRdb's copy holds only in-frame clones and misses some; the assay was immunoSEQ multiplex PCR. Of about 1 million clones in the sample, approximately 76% were seen once. Sequenced: memory CD4+ T cells sorted from blood. Subset noted: CD45RA-negative fraction. These receptors came from a man aged 18-30 years in good health.

The chain joins TRBV4-1 to TRBJ2-1; TRBD2 agrees at 9 bases. Germline V lookup: CDR1 MGHRA, CDR2 YSYEKL. The length of the CDR3 is 17 residues. V lost 2 bases and J lost 0; bases outside the gene matches: 5. The DNA of the CDR3 is TGCGCCAGCAGCCAACTATATAGCGGGAGCTCCTACAATGAGCAGTTCTTC. Translating it yields CASSQLYSGSSYNEQFF.

Here the CDR3 DNA reads TGTGCCAGCAGCGCCCTAACAGGGGGCGGCTGGGAGACCCAGTACTTC. Translating gives CASSALTGGGWETQYF. V usage is TRBV9 and J usage is TRBJ2-5, with 9 nucleotides matching TRBD1. Looked up from germline, CDR1 is SGDLS and CDR2 is YYNGEE. The CDR3 is 16 residues long. The junction had 11 bases not matched to a gene; V was cut back by 3 bases and J by 5 bases.

The chain joins TRBV2 to TRBJ2-7, with D uncertain. In germline, CDR1 is SNHLY, CDR2 FYNNEI. This CDR3 region has 16 residues. The V end was cut by 6 bases, the J end by 2 bases, with 20 bases between. CDR3 DNA sequence: TGTGCCAGCAGCCTCCCACCTATCACTCAAACCTACGAGCAGTACTTC. This gives the protein CASSLPPITQTYEQYF.

This chain uses TRBV14 with TRBJ2-7; possibly TRBD2 for D (6 bases). The germline V gene encodes CDR1 SGHDN and CDR2 FVKESK. The CDR3 runs 16 residues. V was cut by 1 base and J by 0 bases, with 13 bases left in between. The CDR3 DNA follows: TGTGCCAGCAGCCAAGGAGGGACTGTGAGCTCCTACGAGCAGTACTTC. Translating it yields CASSQGGTVSSYEQYF.

CDR3 amino acids: CASSLRENEQFF. The CDR3 DNA reads TGTGCCAGCAGCTTACGGGAGAATGAGCAGTTCTTC. This sequence joins TRBV7-6 and TRBJ2-1; D may be TRBD2 (6 bases). Per germline, CDR1 SGHVS and CDR2 FNYEAQ. This CDR3 is 12 amino acids long. V was trimmed by 2 bases and J by 7 bases, leaving 6 bases between them.

As DNA, the CDR3 is TGTGCCAGCCATGAGACAGGGGGCGACTATGGCTACACCTTC. Amino acid sequence: CASHETGGDYGYTF. The chain links TRBV6-6 to TRBJ1-2, with TRBD1 matching over 10 bases. J lost 3 bases, V lost 8 bases, and 6 bases had no gene match. Germline V gives CDR1 MNHNY, CDR2 SVGAGI (reference sequence). The CDR3 runs to 14 residues.

This clone occurred a few times. For the CDR3, the DNA is TGTGCCAGCAGCCGGGGAGATCAGCCCCAGCATTTT. Amino acids: CASSRGDQPQHF. V is TRBV28 and J is TRBJ1-5; D uncertain. The CDR3 has 12 amino acids. V lost 6 bases, J lost 5 bases, and 8 bases lay in between. Germline V lookup: CDR1 MDHEN, CDR2 SYDVKM.

The rearrangement joins TRBV7-9 to TRBJ1-5, with TRBD1 as a possible D gene (5 bases). Deletions cut 1 base from V and 6 bases from J, with 10 bases between. Germline V gives CDR1 SEHNR, CDR2 FQNEAQ (reference sequence). The CDR3 has 14 residues. CDR3 nucleotides: TGTGCCAGCAGCTTAGGACTGGACATTCAGCCCCAGCATTTT. It codes for CASSLGLDIQPQHF.

On this clone itself: The same CDR3 is also encoded by other DNA sequences in this sample. The chain has TRBV11-2 and TRBJ2-7; 14 bases are shared with TRBD2. In germline, CDR1 is SGHAT, CDR2 FQNNGV. This CDR3 comprises 15 residues. V shed 3 bases and J 2 bases; nucleotides not matched to a gene: 0. The CDR3 region has the DNA TGTGCCAGCAGCTTGGGACTAGCGGGGGCCTACGAGCAGTACTTC. It translates to CASSLGLAGAYEQYF.

This sequence joins TRBV5-1 and TRBJ2-5, with TRBD1 matching 7 bases. CDR1 SGHRS and CDR2 YFSETQ come from the germline V gene. V was pared by 3 bases and J by 9 bases, with 8 bases of the junction left unmatched. The CDR3 covers 13 residues. The DNA for the CDR3 is TGCGCCAGCAGCTCAACAGGGGAGCTGGCCCAGTACTTC. The encoded protein is CASSSTGELAQYF.

CDR3 loop: CASSPSGRGQRQETQYF. The CDR3 DNA reads as TGTGCCAGCAGTCCCTCGGGTCGGGGACAGAGACAAGAGACCCAGTACTTC. The chain uses TRBV28 and TRBJ2-5, with TRBD1 matching 7 bases. The trim removed 5 bases at V and 2 bases at J, leaving 14 bases unmatched. Germline CDR1 and CDR2: MDHEN and SYDVKM. This CDR3 comprises 17 residues.

V and J are TRBV5-1 and TRBJ2-3; D remains unclear. This CDR3 region has 17 residues. V was trimmed by 0 bases and J by 3 bases, leaving 17 bases between them. Per germline, CDR1 SGHRS and CDR2 YFSETQ. Written as DNA, the CDR3 is TGCGCCAGCAGCTTGGGGGCGTCGACAATCCGAACAGATACGCAGTATTTT. Amino acids: CASSLGASTIRTDTQYF.

This clone turned up a few times. V is TRBV10-1 and J is TRBJ2-1; D call uncertain. The ends were cut back, 6 bases at V and 3 bases at J, with 9 bases in the middle. CDR1 WNHNN and CDR2 SYGVQD come from the germline V gene (reference sequence). This CDR3 contains 13 residues. The CDR3 region is CASSGEIYNEQFF. The DNA for the CDR3 is TGCGCCAGCAGCGGAGAAATCTACAATGAGCAGTTCTTC.

Concerning this clone itself: Other DNA variants within this sample encode the same CDR3. The CDR3 bases are TGCAGCGTTGCAGCGAGCACAGATACGCAGTATTTT. It specifies CSVAASTDTQYF. The chain carries TRBV29-1 and TRBJ2-3, with D hard to call. This CDR3 comprises 12 residues. Trimming cost V 4 bases and J 0 bases, with 5 bases left between them. Germline CDR1 reads SQVTM; CDR2 reads ANQGSEA.

V and J are TRBV20-1 and TRBJ2-1; D remains ambiguous. Germline values: CDR1 DFQATT, CDR2 SNEGSKA (reference sequence). Trimming shortened V by 0 bases and J by 8 bases, and 5 bases separated the two germline ends. The CDR3 runs 11 residues. CDR3 coding DNA: TGCAGTGCTAGAGATACCCATGAGCAGTTCTTC. Protein product: CSARDTHEQFF.

The chain carries TRBV28 and TRBJ2-7; 7 bases match TRBD1. Per germline, CDR1 MDHEN and CDR2 SYDVKM. The CDR3 runs 14 residues. The V gene end was trimmed by 6 bases and the J gene end by 4 bases; junction bases not matched to a gene: 9. This CDR3 is CASSTRQGFYEQYF. CDR3 sequence (DNA): TGTGCCAGCAGCACCCGACAGGGATTTTACGAGCAGTACTTC.

This rearrangement joins TRBV5-1 to TRBJ2-1, with 10 bases fitting TRBD2. Germline CDR1 is SGHRS and CDR2 is YFSETQ. V gave up 1 base and J gave up 10 bases; unmatched junction bases: 8. CDR3 length: 15 residues. The CDR3 spells CASSLRASGGEEQFF. The CDR3 nucleotides read TGCGCCAGCAGCTTGAGGGCTAGCGGGGGAGAAGAGCAGTTCTTC.

This clone was seen many times. V and J are TRBV19 and TRBJ1-2; D possibly corresponds to TRBD1 (6 bases). Germline CDR1 is LNHDA and CDR2 is SQIVND (reference sequence). Deletions cut 5 bases from V and 2 bases from J, with 12 bases between. This CDR3 comprises 14 residues. CDR3 amino acids: CASSGQQGNYGYTF. CDR3 sequence (DNA): TGTGCCAGTAGTGGGCAACAGGGAAACTATGGCTACACCTTC. The full variable domain, rest sourced from reference TRBV19 and TRBJ1-2, is DGGITQSPKYLFRKEGQNVTLSCEQNLNHDAMYWYRQDPGQGLRLIYYSQIVNDFQKGDIAEGYSVSREKKESFPLTVTSAQKNPTAFYLCASSGQQGNYGYTFGSGTRLTVV.

Here the CDR3 reads CASSLDLRGDSYEQYF. Here the CDR3 DNA reads TGTGCCAGCAGTTTAGATTTAAGGGGGGACTCCTACGAGCAGTACTTC. The V call is TRBV28, the J call TRBJ2-7; either TRBD1 or TRBD2 may fit D (6 bases each). The CDR3 totals 16 residues. Trimming left V 2 bases short and J 0 bases short, with 14 bases between. CDR1 MDHEN and CDR2 SYDVKM come from the germline V gene.

This clone was seen just once. The genes are TRBV15 and TRBJ2-7; no clear D. V gave up 3 bases and J gave up 1 base, with 13 bases separating them. Germline V lookup: CDR1 LNHNV, CDR2 YYDKDF (reference sequence). The CDR3 is 15 amino acids. This chain's CDR3 is CATSRTRAASYEQYF. The CDR3, as DNA: TGTGCCACCAGCAGGACCCGGGCCGCATCCTACGAGCAGTACTTC.

The chain uses TRBV6-5 and TRBJ2-5; 10 bases agree with TRBD1. The V gene's germline CDR1 is MNHEY and CDR2 SVGAGI. After removal of 5 bases from V and 5 bases from J, the junction contained 8 bases not matched to a gene. CDR3 length: 15 residues. The chain's CDR3 is CASSPGTGVRETQYF. The DNA for the CDR3 is TGTGCCAGCAGTCCAGGGACAGGGGTGAGGGAGACCCAGTACTTC.

This sequence joins TRBV1 and TRBJ1-5; TRBD1, the D gene given by the table, was not confirmed from the DNA. TRBV1 is listed as a pseudogene. The CDR3 is made up of 14 amino acids. The CDR3 nucleotides read TGCACCAGCAGACACGACAGGGACAATCAGCCCCAGCATTTT. Translated, it gives CTSRHDRDNQPQHF.

The chain joins TRBV18 to TRBJ1-2, with D maybe TRBD1 (5 bases). This CDR3 is 13 amino acids long. The germline V gene encodes CDR1 KGHSH and CDR2 LQKENI. Between the trimmed V and J ends, which lost 0 bases and 9 bases, there was a span of 11 bases. CDR3 sequence: CASSPPVGESYTF. DNA for the CDR3: TGTGCCAGCTCACCACCGGTGGGGGAGAGCTACACCTTC.

CDR3 in DNA: TGTGCCAGTAGTATCCCCCCAGGACGGGGAGGTGAAGCTTTCTTT. Translated: CASSIPPGRGGEAFF. The chain links TRBV19 to TRBJ1-1; no definite D call. Germline V CDR1 and CDR2: LNHDA, SQIVND (reference sequence). V was clipped by 3 bases and J by 7 bases, with 18 bases between them. The CDR3 contains 15 residues. The full variable domain, its missing parts supplied by reference TRBV19 and TRBJ1-1, is DGGITQSPKYLFRKEGQNVTLSCEQNLNHDAMYWYRQDPGQGLRLIYYSQIVNDFQKGDIAEGYSVSREKKESFPLTVTSAQKNPTAFYLCASSIPPGRGGEAFFGQGTRLTVV.

To note about this clone: Other nucleotide sequences in the sample specify the same CDR3. The CDR3 bases are TGTGCCTGGAGTTCCGGCCTACAAGAGACCCAGTACTTC. As protein: CAWSSGLQETQYF. The gene calls are TRBV30 and TRBJ2-5; no reliable D call. This CDR3 spans 13 amino acids. Per the germline V gene, CDR1 is GTSNPN and CDR2 is SVGIG (reference sequence). Trimming left V 2 bases short and J 2 bases short, with 9 bases between. Full variable domain (outside the CDR3, taken from reference TRBV30 and TRBJ2-5): SQTIHQWPATLVQPVGSPLSLECTVEGTSNPNLYWYRQAAGRGLQLLFYSVGIGQISSEVPQNLSASRPQDRQFILSSKKLLLSDSGFYLCAWSSGLQETQYFGPGTRLLVL.

The V gene is TRBV29-1, the J gene TRBJ2-5; TRBD1 or TRBD2 may be the D gene (5 bases each). V was cut by 3 bases and J by 4 bases, with 15 bases left in between. The CDR3 spans 14 residues. The germline CDR1 and CDR2 sequences are SQVTM and ANQGSEA. The CDR3 DNA reads TGCAGCGTTGATGTAACGGGGCAGTTAGAGACCCAGTACTTC. Its translation is CSVDVTGQLETQYF.